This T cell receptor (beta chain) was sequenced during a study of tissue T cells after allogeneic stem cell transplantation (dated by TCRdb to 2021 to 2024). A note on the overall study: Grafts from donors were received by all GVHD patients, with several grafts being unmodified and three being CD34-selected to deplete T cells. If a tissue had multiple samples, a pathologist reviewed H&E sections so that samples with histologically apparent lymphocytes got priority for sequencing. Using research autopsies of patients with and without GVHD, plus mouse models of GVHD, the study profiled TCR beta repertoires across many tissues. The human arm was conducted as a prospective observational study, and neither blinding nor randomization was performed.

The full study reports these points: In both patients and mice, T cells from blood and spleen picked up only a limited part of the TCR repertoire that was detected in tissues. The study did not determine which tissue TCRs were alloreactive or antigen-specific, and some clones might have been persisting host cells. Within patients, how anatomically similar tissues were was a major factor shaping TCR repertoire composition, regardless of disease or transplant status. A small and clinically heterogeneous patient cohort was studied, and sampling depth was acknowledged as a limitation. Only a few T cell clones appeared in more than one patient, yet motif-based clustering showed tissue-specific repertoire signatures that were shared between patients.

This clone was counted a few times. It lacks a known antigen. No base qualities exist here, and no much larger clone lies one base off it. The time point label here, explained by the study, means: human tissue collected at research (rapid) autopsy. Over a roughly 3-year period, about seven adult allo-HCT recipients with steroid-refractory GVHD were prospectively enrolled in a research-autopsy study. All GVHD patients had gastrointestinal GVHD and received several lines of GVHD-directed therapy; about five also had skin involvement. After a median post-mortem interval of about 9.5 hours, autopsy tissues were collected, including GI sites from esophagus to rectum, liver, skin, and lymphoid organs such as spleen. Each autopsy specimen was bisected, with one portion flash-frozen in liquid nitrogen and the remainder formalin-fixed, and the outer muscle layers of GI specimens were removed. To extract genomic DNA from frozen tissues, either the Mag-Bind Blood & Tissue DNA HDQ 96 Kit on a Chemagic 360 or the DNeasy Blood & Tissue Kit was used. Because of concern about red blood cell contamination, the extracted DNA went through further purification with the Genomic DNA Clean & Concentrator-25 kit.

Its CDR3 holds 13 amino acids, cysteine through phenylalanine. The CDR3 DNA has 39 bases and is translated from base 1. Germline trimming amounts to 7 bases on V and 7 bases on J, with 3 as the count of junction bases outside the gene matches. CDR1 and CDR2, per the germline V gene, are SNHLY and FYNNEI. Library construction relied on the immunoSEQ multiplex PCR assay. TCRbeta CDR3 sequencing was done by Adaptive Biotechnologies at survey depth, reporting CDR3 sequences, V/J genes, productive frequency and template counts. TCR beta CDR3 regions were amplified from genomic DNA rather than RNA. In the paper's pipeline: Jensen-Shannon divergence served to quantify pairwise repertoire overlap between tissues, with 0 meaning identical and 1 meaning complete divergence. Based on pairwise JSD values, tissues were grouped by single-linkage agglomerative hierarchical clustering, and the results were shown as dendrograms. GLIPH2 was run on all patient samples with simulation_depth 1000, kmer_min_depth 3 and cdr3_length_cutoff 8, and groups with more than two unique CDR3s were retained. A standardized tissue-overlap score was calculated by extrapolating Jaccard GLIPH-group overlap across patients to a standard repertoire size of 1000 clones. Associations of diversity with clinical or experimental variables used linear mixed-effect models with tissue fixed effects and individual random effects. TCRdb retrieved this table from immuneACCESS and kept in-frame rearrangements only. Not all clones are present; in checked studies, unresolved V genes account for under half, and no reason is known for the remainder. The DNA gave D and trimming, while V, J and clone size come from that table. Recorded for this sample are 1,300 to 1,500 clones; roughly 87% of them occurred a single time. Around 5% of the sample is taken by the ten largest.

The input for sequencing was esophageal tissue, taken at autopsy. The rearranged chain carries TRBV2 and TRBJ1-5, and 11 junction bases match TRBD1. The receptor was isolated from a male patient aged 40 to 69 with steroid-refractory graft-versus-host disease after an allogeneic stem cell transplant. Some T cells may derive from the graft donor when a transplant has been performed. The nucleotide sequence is TGTGCCAGCAAGGGACAGGGGGACCAGCCCCAGCATTTT. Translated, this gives CASKGQGDQPQHF.